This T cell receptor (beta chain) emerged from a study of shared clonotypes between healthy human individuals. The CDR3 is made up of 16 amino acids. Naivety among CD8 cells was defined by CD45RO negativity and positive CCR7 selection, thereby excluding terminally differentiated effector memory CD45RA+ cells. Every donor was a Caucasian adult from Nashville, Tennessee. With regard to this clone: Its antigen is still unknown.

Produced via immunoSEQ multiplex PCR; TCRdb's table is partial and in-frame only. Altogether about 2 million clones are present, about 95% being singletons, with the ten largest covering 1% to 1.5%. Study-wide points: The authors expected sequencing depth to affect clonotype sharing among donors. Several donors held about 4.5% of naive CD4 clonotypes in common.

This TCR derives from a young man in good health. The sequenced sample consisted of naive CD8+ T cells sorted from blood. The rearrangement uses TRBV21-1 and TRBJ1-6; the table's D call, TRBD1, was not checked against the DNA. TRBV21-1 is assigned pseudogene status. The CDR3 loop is CASSSTQGAMNSPLHF. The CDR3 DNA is TGTGCCAGCAGCAGCACACAGGGGGCTATGAATTCACCCCTCCACTTT.